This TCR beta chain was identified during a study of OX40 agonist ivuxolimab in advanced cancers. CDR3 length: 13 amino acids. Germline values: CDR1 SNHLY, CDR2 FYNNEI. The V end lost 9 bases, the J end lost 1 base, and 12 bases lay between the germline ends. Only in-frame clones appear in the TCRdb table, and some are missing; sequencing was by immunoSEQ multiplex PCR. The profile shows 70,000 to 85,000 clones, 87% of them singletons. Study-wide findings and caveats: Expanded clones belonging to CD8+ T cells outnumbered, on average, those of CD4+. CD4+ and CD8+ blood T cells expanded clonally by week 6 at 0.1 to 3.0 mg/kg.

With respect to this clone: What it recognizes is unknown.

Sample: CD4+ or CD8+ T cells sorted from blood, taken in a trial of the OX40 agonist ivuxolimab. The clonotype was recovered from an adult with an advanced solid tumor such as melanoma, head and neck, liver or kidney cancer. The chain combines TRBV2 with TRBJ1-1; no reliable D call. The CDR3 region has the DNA TGTGCCAGACGAGGCAACCCGAACACTGAAGCTTTCTTT. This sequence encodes CARRGNPNTEAFF.